A single sample is the source of the 13 T cell receptor beta chains below, sequenced in a study of CD8+ T cells in alopecia areata. cDNA reverse transcribed from extracted RNA served as the sequencing template. Using immunoSEQ multiplex PCR, the repertoire was profiled, and TCRdb retains in-frame clones only, with some absent. The data show 150,000 to 200,000 clones, just over 65% seen once. Sample: CD8+ T cells sorted from blood, taken at week 0. The source is a human donor with alopecia areata.

The rearrangement links TRBV13 to TRBJ2-7; 11 bases match TRBD1. CDR1 PRHDT and CDR2 FYEKMQ come from the germline V gene (reference sequence). The CDR3 totals 14 residues. V dropped 1 base and J dropped 9; count of bases not matched to a gene: 5. In nucleotides, the CDR3 is TGTGCCAGCAGCTTAGCCGGGACAGGGGGAGTGCAGTACTTC. Its protein product is CASSLAGTGGVQYF.

This clone was counted between two and nine times. The CDR3 region is CASSPTGDPSGYTF. The DNA for the CDR3 is TGTGCCAGCAGCCCCACAGGGGATCCTTCGGGCTACACCTTC. The rearrangement uses TRBV13 and TRBJ1-2; 7 nucleotides agree with TRBD1. V lost 5 bases to trimming and J lost 8 bases; unmatched junction nucleotides: 11. This CDR3 has 14 residues. Germline V gene sequence: CDR1 PRHDT, CDR2 FYEKMQ (reference sequence).

This clone has only a few counts. The chain carries TRBV4-1 and TRBJ2-1; the D gene could be TRBD1 or TRBD2 (5 bases each). From germline, CDR1 is MGHRA and CDR2 YSYEKL. Deletions cut 1 base from V and 4 bases from J, with 11 bases between. The CDR3 sequence is 15 residues long. As DNA, the CDR3 is TGCGCCAGCAGCCAAGCCGGGACCGAATACAATGAGCAGTTCTTC. Translation: CASSQAGTEYNEQFF.

V usage is TRBV23-1 and J usage is TRBJ1-1; D is undetermined. TRBV23-1 is assigned to the ORF class and has an uncertain function. With 0 bases removed from V and 2 bases from J, the gap between germline ends came to 7 bases. This CDR3 has 14 residues. The CDR3 is CASSQSEINTEAFF. DNA of the CDR3: TGCGCCAGCAGTCAATCAGAAATTAACACTGAAGCTTTCTTT.

The chain uses TRBV4-2 and TRBJ2-5; no clear D. The CDR3 runs to 14 residues. V was clipped by 1 base and J by 1 base, with 7 bases between them. The germline V gene has CDR1 LGHNA and CDR2 YNFKEQ. The CDR3, as DNA: TGTGCCAGCAGCCAAGTTGACTTCCAAGAGACCCAGTACTTC. It encodes CASSQVDFQETQYF.

V is TRBV30 and J is TRBJ1-1, with unresolved D. The CDR3 loop spans 12 amino acids. Germline V gene lookup returns CDR1 GTSNPN and CDR2 SVGIG (reference sequence). The V and J ends lost 3 bases and 6 bases respectively, with 11 bases between them. The CDR3 bases are TGTGCCTGGAGGGGTAGGGCCGCTGAAGCTTTCTTT. It is translated as CAWRGRAAEAFF.

The chain links TRBV7-6 to TRBJ2-5; TRBD2 aligns across 14 bases. After removal of 5 bases from V and 5 bases from J, the junction contained 7 bases not matched to a gene. Germline CDR1 reads SGHVS; CDR2 reads FNYEAQ. The CDR3 is 16 amino acids. The CDR3 DNA follows: TGTGCCAGCAGCCTCCGGACTAGCGGGGGGCGGGAGACCCAGTACTTC. Protein sequence: CASSLRTSGGRETQYF. The complete variable domain, with remaining parts taken from reference TRBV7-6 and TRBJ2-5, reads GAGVSQSPRYKVTKRGQDVALRCDPISGHVSLYWYRQALGQGPEFLTYFNYEAQQDKSGLPNDRFSAERPEGSISTLTIQRTEQRDSAMYRCASSLRTSGGRETQYFGPGTRLLVL.

V and J are TRBV5-1 and TRBJ2-7, with 8 bases identical to TRBD1. The CDR3 covers 16 residues. Germline trimming cut 3 bases from V and 4 bases from J; bases unmatched to any gene: 12. Germline CDR1 reads SGHRS; CDR2 reads YFSETQ. The CDR3 coding sequence is TGCGCCAGCAGCTCAGAATGGGACAGGACTTTATACGAGCAGTACTTC. Protein sequence: CASSSEWDRTLYEQYF.

The rearrangement uses TRBV5-1 and TRBJ2-7; TRBD1 matches 11 bases. Trimming removed 4 bases from V and 6 bases from J; junction bases left unmatched: 9. CDR3 length: 15 residues. In germline, CDR1 is SGHRS, CDR2 YFSETQ. The CDR3 DNA is TGCGCCAGCAGCGGCCGGACAGGGGGCCGGGGCGAGCAGTACTTC. Translated, it gives CASSGRTGGRGEQYF.

A few counts support this clone. The chain has TRBV7-7 and TRBJ2-2; D not certain. The CDR3 is made up of 14 amino acids. Per the germline V gene, CDR1 is SSHAT and CDR2 is FNYEAQ (reference sequence). With 0 bases removed from V and 7 bases from J, the gap between germline ends came to 9 bases. The DNA for the CDR3 is TGTGCCAGCAGCTTAGCGTCGGGCAGCGGGGAGCTGTTTTTT. This sequence encodes CASSLASGSGELFF.

This clone was found once. CDR3 nucleotide sequence: TGCGCCAGCAGCCCCGGCCCGGAGCAGTTCTTC. This translates into CASSPGPEQFF. The chain joins TRBV4-1 to TRBJ2-1; no reliable D call. Trimming pared 4 bases from V and 10 bases from J, leaving 8 bases between. The CDR3 is 11 residues long. Per the germline V gene, CDR1 is MGHRA and CDR2 is YSYEKL.

The chain combines TRBV4-1 with TRBJ1-5, with unresolved D. The CDR3 sequence is 15 residues long. Germline values: CDR1 MGHRA, CDR2 YSYEKL. V lost 1 base and J 5 bases, leaving 12 bases between the germline ends. In nucleotides, the CDR3 is TGCGCCAGCAGCCAAGTCGTACTGCCGGATCAGCCCCAGCATTTT. Its protein product is CASSQVVLPDQPQHF.

The chain recombines TRBV4-2 with TRBJ2-7, with TRBD2 identical over 11 bases. V lost 3 bases and J lost 3; bases outside the gene matches: 7. The CDR3 contains 16 residues. Germline CDR1 is LGHNA and CDR2 is YNFKEQ. This CDR3 reads CASSHELAGEDYEQYF. The CDR3 DNA reads as TGTGCCAGCAGCCACGAACTAGCGGGGGAAGACTACGAGCAGTACTTC.